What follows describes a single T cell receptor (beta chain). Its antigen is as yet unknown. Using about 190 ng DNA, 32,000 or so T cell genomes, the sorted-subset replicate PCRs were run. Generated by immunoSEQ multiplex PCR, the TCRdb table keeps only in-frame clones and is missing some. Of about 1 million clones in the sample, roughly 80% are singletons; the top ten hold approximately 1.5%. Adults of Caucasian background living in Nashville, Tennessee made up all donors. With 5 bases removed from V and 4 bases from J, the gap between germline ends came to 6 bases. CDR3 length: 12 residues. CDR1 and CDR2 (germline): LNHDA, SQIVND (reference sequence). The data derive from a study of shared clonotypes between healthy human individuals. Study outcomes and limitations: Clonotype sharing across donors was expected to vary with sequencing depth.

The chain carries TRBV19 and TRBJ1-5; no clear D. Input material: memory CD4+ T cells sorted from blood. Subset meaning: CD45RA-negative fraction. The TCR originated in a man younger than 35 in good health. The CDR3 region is CASSAVNQPQHF. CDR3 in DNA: TGTGCCAGTAGTGCTGTAAATCAGCCCCAGCATTTT. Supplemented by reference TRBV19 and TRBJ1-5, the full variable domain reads DGGITQSPKYLFRKEGQNVTLSCEQNLNHDAMYWYRQDPGQGLRLIYYSQIVNDFQKGDIAEGYSVSREKKESFPLTVTSAQKNPTAFYLCASSAVNQPQHFGDGTRLSIL.